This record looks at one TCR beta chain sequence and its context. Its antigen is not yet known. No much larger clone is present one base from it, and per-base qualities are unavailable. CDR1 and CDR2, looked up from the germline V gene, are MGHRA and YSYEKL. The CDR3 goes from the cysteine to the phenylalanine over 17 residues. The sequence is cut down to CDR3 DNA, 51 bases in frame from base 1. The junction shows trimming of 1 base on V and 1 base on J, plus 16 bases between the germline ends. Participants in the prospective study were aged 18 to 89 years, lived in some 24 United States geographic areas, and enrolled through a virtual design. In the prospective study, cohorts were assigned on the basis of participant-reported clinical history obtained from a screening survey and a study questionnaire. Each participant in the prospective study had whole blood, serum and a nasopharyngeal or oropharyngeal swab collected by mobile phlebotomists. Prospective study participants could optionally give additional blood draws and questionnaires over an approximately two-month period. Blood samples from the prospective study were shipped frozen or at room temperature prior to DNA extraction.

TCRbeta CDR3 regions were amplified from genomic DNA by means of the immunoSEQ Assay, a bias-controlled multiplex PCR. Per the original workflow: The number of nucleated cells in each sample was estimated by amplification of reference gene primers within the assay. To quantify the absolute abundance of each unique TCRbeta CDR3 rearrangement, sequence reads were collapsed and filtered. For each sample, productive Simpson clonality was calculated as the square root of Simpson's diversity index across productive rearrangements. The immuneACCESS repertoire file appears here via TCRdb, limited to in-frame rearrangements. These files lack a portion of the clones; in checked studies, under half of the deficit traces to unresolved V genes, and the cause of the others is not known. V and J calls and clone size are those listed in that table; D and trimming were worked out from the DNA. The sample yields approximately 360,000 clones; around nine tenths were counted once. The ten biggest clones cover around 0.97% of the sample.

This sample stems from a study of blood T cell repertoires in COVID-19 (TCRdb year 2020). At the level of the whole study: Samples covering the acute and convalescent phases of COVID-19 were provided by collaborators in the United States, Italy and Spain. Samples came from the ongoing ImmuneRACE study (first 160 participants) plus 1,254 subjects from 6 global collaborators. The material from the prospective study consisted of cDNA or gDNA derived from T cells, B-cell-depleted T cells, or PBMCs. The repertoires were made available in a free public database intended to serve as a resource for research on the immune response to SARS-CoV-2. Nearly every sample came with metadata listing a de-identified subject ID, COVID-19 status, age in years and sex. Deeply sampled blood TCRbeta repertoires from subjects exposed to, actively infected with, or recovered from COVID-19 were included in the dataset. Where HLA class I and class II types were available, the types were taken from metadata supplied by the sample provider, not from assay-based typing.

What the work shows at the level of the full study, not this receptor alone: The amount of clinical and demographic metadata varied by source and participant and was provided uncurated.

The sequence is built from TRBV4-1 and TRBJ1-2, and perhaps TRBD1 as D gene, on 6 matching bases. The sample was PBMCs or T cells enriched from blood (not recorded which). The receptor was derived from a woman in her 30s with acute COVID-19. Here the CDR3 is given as CASSQVYRALGNYGYTF. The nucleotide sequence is TGCGCCAGCAGCCAAGTTTACAGGGCCCTGGGTAACTATGGCTACACCTTC.